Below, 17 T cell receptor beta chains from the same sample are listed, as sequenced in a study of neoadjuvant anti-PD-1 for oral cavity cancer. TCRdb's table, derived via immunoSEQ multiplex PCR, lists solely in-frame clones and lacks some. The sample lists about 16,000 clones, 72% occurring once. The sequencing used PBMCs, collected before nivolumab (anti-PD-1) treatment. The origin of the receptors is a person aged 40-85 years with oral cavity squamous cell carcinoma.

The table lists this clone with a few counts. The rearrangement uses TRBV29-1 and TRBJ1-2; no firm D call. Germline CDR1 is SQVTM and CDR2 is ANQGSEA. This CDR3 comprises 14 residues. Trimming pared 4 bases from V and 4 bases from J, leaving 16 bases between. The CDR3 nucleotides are TGCAGCGTTGGGAGGTCCTCTCGGGGCTATGGCTACACCTTC. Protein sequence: CSVGRSSRGYGYTF.

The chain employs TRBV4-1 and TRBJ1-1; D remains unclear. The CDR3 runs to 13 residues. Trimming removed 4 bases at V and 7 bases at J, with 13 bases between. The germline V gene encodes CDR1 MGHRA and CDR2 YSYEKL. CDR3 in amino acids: CASSRTEGREAFF. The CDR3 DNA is TGCGCCAGCAGCCGGACCGAAGGCCGTGAAGCTTTCTTT.

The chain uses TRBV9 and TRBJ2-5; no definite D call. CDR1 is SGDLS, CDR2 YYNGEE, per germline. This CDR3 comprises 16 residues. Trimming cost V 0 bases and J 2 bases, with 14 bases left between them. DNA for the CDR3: TGTGCCAGCAGCGTAGCTCCCCAGTCCGCACAAGAGACCCAGTACTTC. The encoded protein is CASSVAPQSAQETQYF.

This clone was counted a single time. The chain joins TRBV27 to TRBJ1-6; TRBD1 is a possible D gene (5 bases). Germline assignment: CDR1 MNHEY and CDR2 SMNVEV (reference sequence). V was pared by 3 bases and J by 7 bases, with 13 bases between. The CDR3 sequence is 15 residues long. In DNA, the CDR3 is TGTGCCAGCAGTTTGGTATCAGGGTTAAATTCACCCCTCCACTTT. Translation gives CASSLVSGLNSPLHF.

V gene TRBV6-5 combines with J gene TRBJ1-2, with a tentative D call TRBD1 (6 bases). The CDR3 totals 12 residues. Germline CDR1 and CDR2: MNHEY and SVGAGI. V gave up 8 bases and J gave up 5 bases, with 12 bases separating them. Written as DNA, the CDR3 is TGTGCCAGCTCTTCAGGACAGTATGGCTACACCTTC. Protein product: CASSSGQYGYTF.

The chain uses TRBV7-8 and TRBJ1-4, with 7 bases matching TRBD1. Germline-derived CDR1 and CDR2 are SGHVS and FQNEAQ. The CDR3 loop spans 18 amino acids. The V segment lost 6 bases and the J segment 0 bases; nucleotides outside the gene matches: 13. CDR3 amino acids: CASRPDRFRVATNEKLFF. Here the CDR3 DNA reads TGTGCCAGCAGGCCGGACAGGTTCCGAGTTGCAACTAATGAAAAACTGTTTTTT. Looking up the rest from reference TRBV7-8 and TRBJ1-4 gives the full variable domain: GAGVSQSPRYKVAKRGQDVALRCDPISGHVSLFWYQQALGQGPEFLTYFQNEAQLDKSGLPSDRFFAERPEGSVSTLKIQRTQQEDSAVYLCASRPDRFRVATNEKLFFGSGTQLSVL.

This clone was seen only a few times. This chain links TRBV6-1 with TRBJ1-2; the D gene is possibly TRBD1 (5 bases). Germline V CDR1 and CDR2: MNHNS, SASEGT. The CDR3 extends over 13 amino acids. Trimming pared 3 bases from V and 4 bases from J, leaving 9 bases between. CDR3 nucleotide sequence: TGTGCCAGCAGTGATCGGGGGTTCTATGGCTACACCTTC. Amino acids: CASSDRGFYGYTF.

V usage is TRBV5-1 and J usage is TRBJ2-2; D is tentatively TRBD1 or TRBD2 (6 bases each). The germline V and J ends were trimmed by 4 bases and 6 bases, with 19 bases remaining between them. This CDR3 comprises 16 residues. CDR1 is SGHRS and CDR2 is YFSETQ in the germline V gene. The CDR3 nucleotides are TGCGCCAGCAGCACTCGACAGGTCGGGGGCGCCGGGGAGCTGTTTTTT. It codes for CASSTRQVGGAGELFF.

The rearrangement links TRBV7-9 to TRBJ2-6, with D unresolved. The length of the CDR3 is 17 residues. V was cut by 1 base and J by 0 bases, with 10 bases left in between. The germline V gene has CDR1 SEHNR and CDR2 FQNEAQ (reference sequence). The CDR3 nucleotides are TGTGCCAGCAGCTTAGAGGGTCGGTTCTCTGGGGCCAACGTCCTGACTTTC. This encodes CASSLEGRFSGANVLTF.

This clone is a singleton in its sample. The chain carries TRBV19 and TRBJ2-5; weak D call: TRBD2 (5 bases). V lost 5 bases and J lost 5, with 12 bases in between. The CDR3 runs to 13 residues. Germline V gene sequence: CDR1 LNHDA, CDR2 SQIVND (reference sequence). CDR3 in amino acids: CASSGVGGETQYF. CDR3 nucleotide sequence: TGTGCCAGTAGTGGGGTAGGCGGGGAGACCCAGTACTTC.

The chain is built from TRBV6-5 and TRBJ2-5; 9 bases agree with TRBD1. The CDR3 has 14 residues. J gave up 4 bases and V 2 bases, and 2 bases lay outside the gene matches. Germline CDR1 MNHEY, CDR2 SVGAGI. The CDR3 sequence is CASSYRGQGETQYF. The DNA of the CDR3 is TGTGCCAGCAGTTACCGGGGACAGGGAGAGACCCAGTACTTC.

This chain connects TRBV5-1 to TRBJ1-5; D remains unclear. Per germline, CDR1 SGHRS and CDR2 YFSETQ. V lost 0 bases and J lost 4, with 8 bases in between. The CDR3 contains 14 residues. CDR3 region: CASSLGRENQPQHF. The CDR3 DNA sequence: TGCGCCAGCAGCTTGGGTCGGGAAAATCAGCCCCAGCATTTT.

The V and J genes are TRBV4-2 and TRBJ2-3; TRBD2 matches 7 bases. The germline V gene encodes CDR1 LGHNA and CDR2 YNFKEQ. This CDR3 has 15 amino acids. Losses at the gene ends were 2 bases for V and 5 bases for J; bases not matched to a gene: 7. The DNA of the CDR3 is TGTGCCAGCAGCCAAAGGGGCGGGAGAGGAGATACGCAGTATTTT. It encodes CASSQRGGRGDTQYF.

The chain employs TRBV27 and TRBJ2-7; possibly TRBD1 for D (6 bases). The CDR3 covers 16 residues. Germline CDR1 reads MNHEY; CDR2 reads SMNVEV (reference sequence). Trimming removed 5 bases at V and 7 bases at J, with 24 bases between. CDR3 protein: CASSPGRRVGQWEQYF. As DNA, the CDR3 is TGTGCCAGCAGTCCGGGCAGGAGAGTCGGACAGTGGGAGCAGTACTTC.

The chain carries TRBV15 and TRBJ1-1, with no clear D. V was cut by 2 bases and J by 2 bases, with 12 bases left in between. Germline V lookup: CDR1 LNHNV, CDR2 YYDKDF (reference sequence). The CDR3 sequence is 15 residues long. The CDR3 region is CATSRMPRINTEAFF. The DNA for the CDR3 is TGTGCCACCAGCAGAATGCCCCGTATAAACACTGAAGCTTTCTTT.

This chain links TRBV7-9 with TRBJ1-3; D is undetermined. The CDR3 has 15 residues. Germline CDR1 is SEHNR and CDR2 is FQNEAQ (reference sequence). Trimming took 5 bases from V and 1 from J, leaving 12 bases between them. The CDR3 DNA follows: TGTGCCAGCAGCCCCGTCGCTTTATCTGGAAACACCATATATTTT. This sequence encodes CASSPVALSGNTIYF.

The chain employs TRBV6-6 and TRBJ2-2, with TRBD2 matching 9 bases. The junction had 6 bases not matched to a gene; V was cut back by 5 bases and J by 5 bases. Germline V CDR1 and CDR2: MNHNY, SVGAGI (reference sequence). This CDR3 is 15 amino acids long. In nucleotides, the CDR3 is TGTGCCAGCAGTAGGCGGGAGGGCCGTACCGGGGAGCTGTTTTTT. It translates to CASSRREGRTGELFF.